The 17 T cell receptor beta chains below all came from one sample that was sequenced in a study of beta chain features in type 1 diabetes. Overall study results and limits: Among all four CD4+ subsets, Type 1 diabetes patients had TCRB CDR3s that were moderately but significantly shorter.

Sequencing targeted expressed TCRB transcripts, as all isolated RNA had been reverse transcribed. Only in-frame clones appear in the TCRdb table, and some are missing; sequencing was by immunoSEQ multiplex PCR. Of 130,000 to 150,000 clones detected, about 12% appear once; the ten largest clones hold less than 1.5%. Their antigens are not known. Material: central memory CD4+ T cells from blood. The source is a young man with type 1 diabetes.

In nucleotides, the CDR3 is TGTGCCAGCAGCCCCTCATCGGGGGGGCCCCTGGAGCAGTACTTC. It translates to CASSPSSGGPLEQYF. The chain joins TRBV9 to TRBJ2-7, with 8 bases identical to TRBD2. With V trimmed by 4 bases and J by 7 bases, 13 bases remained unmatched. The CDR3 covers 15 residues. Germline V gene sequence: CDR1 SGDLS, CDR2 YYNGEE.

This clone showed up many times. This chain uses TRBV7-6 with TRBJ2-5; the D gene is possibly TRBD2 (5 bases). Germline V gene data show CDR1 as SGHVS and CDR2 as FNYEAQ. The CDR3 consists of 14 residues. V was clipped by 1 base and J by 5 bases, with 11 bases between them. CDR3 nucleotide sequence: TGTGCCAGCAGCTTAGGAGGACTCAGGGAGACCCAGTACTTC. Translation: CASSLGGLRETQYF. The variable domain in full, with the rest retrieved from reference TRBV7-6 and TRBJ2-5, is GAGVSQSPRYKVTKRGQDVALRCDPISGHVSLYWYRQALGQGPEFLTYFNYEAQQDKSGLPNDRFSAERPEGSISTLTIQRTEQRDSAMYRCASSLGGLRETQYFGPGTRLLVL.

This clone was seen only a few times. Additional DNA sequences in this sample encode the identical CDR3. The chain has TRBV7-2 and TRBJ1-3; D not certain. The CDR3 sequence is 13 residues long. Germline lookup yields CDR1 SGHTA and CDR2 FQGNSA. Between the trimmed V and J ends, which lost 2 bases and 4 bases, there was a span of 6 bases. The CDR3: CASSLSLGNTIYF. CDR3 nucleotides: TGTGCCAGCAGCTTATCGCTCGGAAACACCATATATTTT.

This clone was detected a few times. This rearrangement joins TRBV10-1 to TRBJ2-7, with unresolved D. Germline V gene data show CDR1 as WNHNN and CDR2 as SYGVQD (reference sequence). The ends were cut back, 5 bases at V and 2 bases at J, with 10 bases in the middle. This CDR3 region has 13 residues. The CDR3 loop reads CASSPGQTYEQYF. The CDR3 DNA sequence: TGCGCCAGCAGTCCCGGGCAGACCTACGAGCAGTACTTC.

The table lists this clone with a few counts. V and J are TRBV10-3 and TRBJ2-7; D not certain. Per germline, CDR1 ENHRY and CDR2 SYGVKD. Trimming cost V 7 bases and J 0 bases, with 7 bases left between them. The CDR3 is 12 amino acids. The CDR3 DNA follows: TGTGCCATCATGGGCAGCTCCTACGAGCAGTACTTC. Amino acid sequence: CAIMGSSYEQYF.

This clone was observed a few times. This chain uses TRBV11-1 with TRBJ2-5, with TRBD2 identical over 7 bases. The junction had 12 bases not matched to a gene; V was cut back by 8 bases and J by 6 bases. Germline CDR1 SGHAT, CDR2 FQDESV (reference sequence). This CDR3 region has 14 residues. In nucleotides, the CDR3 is TGTGCCAGCGGACCGGGACTACCTCGTCAGACCCAGTACTTC. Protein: CASGPGLPRQTQYF. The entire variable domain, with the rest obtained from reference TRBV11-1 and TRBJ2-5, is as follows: EAEVAQSPRYKITEKSQAVAFWCDPISGHATLYWYRQILGQGPELLVQFQDESVVDDSQLPKDRFSAERLKGVDSTLKIQPAELGDSAMYLCASGPGLPRQTQYFGPGTRLLVL.

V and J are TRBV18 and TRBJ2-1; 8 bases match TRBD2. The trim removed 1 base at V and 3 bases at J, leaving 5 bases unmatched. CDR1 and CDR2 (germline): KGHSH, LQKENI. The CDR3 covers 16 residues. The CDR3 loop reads CASSPLLADNYNEQFF. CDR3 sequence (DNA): TGTGCCAGCTCACCACTACTAGCGGATAACTACAATGAGCAGTTCTTC. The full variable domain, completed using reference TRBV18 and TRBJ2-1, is NAGVMQNPRHLVRRRGQEARLRCSPMKGHSHVYWYRQLPEEGLKFMVYLQKENIIDESGMPKERFSAEFPKEGPSILRIQQVVRGDSAAYFCASSPLLADNYNEQFFGPGTRLTVL.

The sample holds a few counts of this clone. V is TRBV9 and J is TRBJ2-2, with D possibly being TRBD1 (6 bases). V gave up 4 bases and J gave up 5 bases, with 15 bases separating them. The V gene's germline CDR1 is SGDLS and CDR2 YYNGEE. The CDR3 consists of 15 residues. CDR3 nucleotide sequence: TGTGCCAGCAGCCCAGGACAGTCGGGAACCGGGGAGCTGTTTTTT. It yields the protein CASSPGQSGTGELFF.

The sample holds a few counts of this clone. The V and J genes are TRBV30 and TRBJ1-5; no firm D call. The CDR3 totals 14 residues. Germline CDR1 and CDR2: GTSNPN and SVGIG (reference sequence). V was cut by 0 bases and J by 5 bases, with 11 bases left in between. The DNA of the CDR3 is TGTGCCTGGAGTGTACTATTGGAAGATCAGCCCCAGCATTTT. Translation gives CAWSVLLEDQPQHF.

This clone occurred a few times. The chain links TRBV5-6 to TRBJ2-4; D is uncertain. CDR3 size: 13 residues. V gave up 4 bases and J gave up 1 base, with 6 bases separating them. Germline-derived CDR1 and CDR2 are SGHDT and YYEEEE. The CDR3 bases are TGTGCCAGCAGCCCCATGGCCAAAAACATTCAGTACTTC. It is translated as CASSPMAKNIQYF.

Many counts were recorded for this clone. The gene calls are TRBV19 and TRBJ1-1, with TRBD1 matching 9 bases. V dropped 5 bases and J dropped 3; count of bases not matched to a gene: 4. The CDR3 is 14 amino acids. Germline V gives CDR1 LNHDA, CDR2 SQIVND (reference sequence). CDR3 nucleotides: TGTGCCAGTAGTGTCGGACAGGGGTACACTGAAGCTTTCTTT. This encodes CASSVGQGYTEAFF.

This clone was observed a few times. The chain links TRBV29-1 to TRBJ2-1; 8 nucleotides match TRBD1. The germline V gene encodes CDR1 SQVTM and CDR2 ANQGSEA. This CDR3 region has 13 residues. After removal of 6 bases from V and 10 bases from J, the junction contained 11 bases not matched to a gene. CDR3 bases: TGCAGCGTCCTCGGACAGGGAGGAGGAGAGCAGTTCTTC. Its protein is CSVLGQGGGEQFF.

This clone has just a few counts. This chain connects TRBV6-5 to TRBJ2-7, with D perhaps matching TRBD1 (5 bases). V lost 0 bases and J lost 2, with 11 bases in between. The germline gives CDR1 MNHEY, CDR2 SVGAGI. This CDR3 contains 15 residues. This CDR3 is CASSYSFREAYEQYF. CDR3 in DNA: TGTGCCAGCAGTTACTCTTTCAGGGAAGCCTACGAGCAGTACTTC.

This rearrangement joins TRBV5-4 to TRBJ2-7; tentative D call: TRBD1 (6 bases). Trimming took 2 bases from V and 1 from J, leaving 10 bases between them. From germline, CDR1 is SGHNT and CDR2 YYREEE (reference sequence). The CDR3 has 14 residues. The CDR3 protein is CASSLHQGSYEQYF. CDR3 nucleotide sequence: TGTGCCAGCAGCTTACACCAGGGGTCCTACGAGCAGTACTTC. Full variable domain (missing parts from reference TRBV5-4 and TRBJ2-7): ETGVTQSPTHLIKTRGQQVTLRCSSQSGHNTVSWYQQALGQGPQFIFQYYREEENGRGNFPPRFSGLQFPNYSSELNVNALELDDSALYLCASSLHQGSYEQYFGPGTRLTVT.

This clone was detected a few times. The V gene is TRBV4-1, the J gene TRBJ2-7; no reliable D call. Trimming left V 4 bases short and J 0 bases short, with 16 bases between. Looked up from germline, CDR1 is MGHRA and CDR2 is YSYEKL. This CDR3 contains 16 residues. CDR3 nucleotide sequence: TGCGCCAGCAGCCCACCCCGTAGACGGAGCTCCTACGAGCAGTACTTC. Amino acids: CASSPPRRRSSYEQYF.

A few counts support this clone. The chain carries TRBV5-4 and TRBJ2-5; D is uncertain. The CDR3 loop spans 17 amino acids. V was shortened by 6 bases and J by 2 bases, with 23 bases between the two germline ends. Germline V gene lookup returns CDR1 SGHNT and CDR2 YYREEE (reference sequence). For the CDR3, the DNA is TGTGCCAGCACCGGCGGAAACAGCCGAATCTCACAAGAGACCCAGTACTTC. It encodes CASTGGNSRISQETQYF.

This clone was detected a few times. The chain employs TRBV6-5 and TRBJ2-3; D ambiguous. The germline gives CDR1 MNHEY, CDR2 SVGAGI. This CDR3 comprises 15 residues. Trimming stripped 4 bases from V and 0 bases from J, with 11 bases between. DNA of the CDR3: TGTGCCAGCAGTTCGACGGACGGAAGCACAGATACGCAGTATTTT. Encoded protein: CASSSTDGSTDTQYF.